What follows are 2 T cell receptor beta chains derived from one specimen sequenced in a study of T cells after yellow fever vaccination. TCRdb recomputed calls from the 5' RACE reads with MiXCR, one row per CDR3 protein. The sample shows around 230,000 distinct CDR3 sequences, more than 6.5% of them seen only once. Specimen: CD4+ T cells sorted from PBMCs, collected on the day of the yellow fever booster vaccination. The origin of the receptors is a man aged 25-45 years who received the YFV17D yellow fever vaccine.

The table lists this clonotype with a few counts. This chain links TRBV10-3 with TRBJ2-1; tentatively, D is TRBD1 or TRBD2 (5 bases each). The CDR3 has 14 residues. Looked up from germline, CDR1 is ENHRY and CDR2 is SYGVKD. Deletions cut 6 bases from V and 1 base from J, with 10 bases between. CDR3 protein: CAIRRDGSYNEQFF. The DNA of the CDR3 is TGTGCCATCAGACGGGACGGTTCCTACAATGAGCAGTTCTTC.

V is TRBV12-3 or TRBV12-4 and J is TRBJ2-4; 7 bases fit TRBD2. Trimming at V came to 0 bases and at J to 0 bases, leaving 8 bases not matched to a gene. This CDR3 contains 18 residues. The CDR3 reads CASSLAALAELAKNIQYF. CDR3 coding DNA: TGTGCCAGCAGTTTAGCGGCCCTAGCGGAACTAGCCAAAAACATTCAGTACTTC.